Listed below are T cell receptor beta chains from one sample, sequenced in a study of early T cells in non-severe SARS-CoV-2 infection. Using its own MiXCR run on the 5' RACE reads, TCRdb lists one record per CDR3 protein. The data contain roughly 52,000 distinct CDR3 sequences, less than 7.5% of them singletons. Sequenced material: whole blood, taken at baseline. The receptor source for this set is an adult who was a healthcare worker with PCR-confirmed SARS-CoV-2 infection or an uninfected control (not recorded which). Both conserved end residues are part of each CDR3. The order of the fields is J gene, clone size, D gene, V gene, CDR3 protein, CDR3 DNA. D genes are given only for firm matches. Only part of the rows carry a size: once, few, many, or a class if the clone is expanded.

TRBJ2-4,many,TRBD1,TRBV7-2,CASSRSWGQNIQYF,TGTGCCAGCAGCCGAAGTTGGGGACAGAACATTCAGTACTTC
TRBJ2-7,NA,TRBD2,TRBV11-2,CASSPLAGGREQYF,TGTGCCAGCAGCCCTCTAGCGGGGGGAAGAGAGCAGTACTTC
TRBJ1-1,NA,TRBD1,TRBV28,CASSLTGGAFF,TGTGCCAGCAGTTTAACAGGGGGAGCTTTCTTT
TRBJ2-6,many,NA,TRBV11-2,CASSLAGANVLTF,TGTGCCAGCAGCTTAGCTGGGGCCAACGTCCTGACTTTC
TRBJ1-6,many,NA,TRBV7-2,CASSLGGAGAYNSPLHF,TGTGCCAGCAGCTTAGGAGGGGCTGGCGCCTATAATTCACCCCTCCACTTT
TRBJ2-5,NA,NA,TRBV7-2,CASSLGRKETQYF,TGTGCCAGCAGCTTAGGTCGAAAAGAGACCCAGTACTTC
TRBJ2-5,few,TRBD2,TRBV9,CASSVGWEGGKETQYF,TGTGCCAGCAGCGTAGGTTGGGAGGGAGGCAAGGAGACCCAGTACTTC
TRBJ2-1,many,TRBD1,TRBV10-1,CASSEGQGLIF,TGCGCCAGCAGTGAGGGACAGGGTTTGATCTTC
TRBJ2-5,many,TRBD1,TRBV18,CASSPGDRAQETQYF,TGTGCCAGCTCACCAGGCGACAGGGCCCAAGAGACCCAGTACTTC
TRBJ2-2,many,NA,TRBV6-2/TRBV6-3,CASSEGTGELFF,TGTGCCAGCAGTGAAGGCACCGGGGAGCTGTTTTTT
TRBJ1-1,many,NA,TRBV27,CASSFGPGDLNTEAFF,NA
TRBJ2-1,many,NA,TRBV12-3/TRBV12-4,CASSLAGPSNEQFF,TGTGCCAGCAGTTTAGCTGGACCTTCCAATGAGCAGTTCTTC
TRBJ1-2,many,TRBD1,TRBV7-9,CASSSTQGAANYGYTF,TGTGCCAGCAGCTCGACACAGGGGGCAGCTAACTATGGCTACACCTTC
TRBJ2-1,many,NA,TRBV9,CASGDRPHVDEQFF,TGTGCCTCGGGGGACAGACCCCATGTGGATGAGCAGTTCTTC
TRBJ2-7,many,NA,TRBV20-1,CSVRGLAISYEQYF,TGCAGTGTCCGTGGACTGGCGATCTCCTACGAGCAGTACTTC
TRBJ2-7,NA,NA,TRBV20-1,CSARGDGLNPYEQYF,TGCAGTGCTAGGGGTGACGGGCTCAACCCCTACGAGCAGTACTTC
TRBJ2-7,NA,TRBD2,TRBV4-3,CASSRWTSGAYEQYF,TGCGCCAGCAGCCGATGGACTAGCGGGGCCTACGAGCAGTACTTC
TRBJ2-3,many,NA,TRBV7-8,CASSLVAPSADTQYF,TGTGCCAGCAGCTTAGTAGCGCCCAGCGCAGATACGCAGTATTTT
TRBJ2-7,many,NA,TRBV6-6,CASRDGSYEQYF,TGTGCCAGCAGGGACGGCTCCTACGAGCAGTACTTC
TRBJ1-6,many,NA,TRBV20-1,CSATGVGAFNSPLHF,TGCAGTGCTACCGGGGTCGGCGCTTTTAATTCACCCCTCCACTTT
TRBJ2-5,many,TRBD2,TRBV7-8,CASSPPGTSLKETQYF,TGTGCCAGCAGCCCGCCCGGGACTAGCCTTAAAGAGACCCAGTACTTC
TRBJ1-1,many,NA,TRBV5-1,CASSLGSWDGRTDTEAFF,TGCGCCAGCAGCTTGGGGTCCTGGGACGGACGCACGGACACTGAAGCTTTCTTT
TRBJ1-6,many,NA,TRBV4-2,CASSQEPPASPLHF,TGTGCCAGCAGCCAAGAGCCCCCGGCTTCACCCCTCCACTTT
TRBJ2-7,NA,TRBD2,TRBV6-5,CASSSQRGGRYEQYF,TGTGCCAGCAGTAGTCAGCGGGGGGGCCGGTACGAGCAGTACTTC
TRBJ1-2,few,NA,TRBV7-9,CASSPDPLRF,TGTGCCAGCAGCCCGGACCCCTTGCGCTTC
TRBJ2-1,few,TRBD2,TRBV7-9,CASSLGGLYNEQFF,TGTGCCAGCAGCCTGGGGGGGTTATACAATGAGCAGTTCTTC
TRBJ2-5,NA,TRBD1,TRBV5-1,CASSRSTGSQETQYF,TGCGCCAGCAGCAGATCGACAGGGAGCCAAGAGACCCAGTACTTC
TRBJ1-2,many,NA,TRBV20-1,CSALIRDNGYGYTF,TGCAGTGCTCTAATTAGGGACAACGGGTATGGCTACACCTTC
TRBJ1-1,NA,NA,TRBV18,CASSLDGRMNTEAFF,TGTGCCAGCTCACTAGACGGACGGATGAACACTGAAGCTTTCTTT
TRBJ2-6,many,NA,TRBV23-1,CASSPRTQGGANVLTF,TGCGCCAGCAGTCCCAGGACCCAAGGGGGGGCCAACGTCCTGACTTTC
TRBJ1-6,many,NA,TRBV4-3,CASSQDGLKGTYNSPLHF,TGCGCCAGCAGCCAAGATGGACTAAAAGGCACCTATAATTCACCCCTCCACTTT
TRBJ1-1,many,TRBD1,TRBV12-3/TRBV12-4,CASSSTAGGTEAFF,TGTGCCAGCAGTTCCACGGCAGGGGGGACTGAAGCTTTCTTT
TRBJ2-1,few,TRBD1,TRBV19,CASSTWTGRRSSEQFF,TGTGCCAGTAGTACCTGGACAGGGCGGCGATCGAGTGAGCAGTTCTTC